This T cell receptor beta chain originates from a study of blood T cell repertoires in COVID-19. The wider study: Sources were T cells, B-cell-depleted T cells, or PBMCs; the material itself was cDNA or gDNA.

The assay was immunoSEQ multiplex PCR, and TCRdb's table has in-frame clones only and misses some. The data hold about 150,000 clones, with approximately 86% observed a single time. In germline, CDR1 is SGHNT, CDR2 YENEEA. The CDR3 is made up of 17 amino acids. Trimming at V came to 5 bases and at J to 3 bases, leaving 13 bases not matched to a gene. Material for sequencing was peripheral blood. The chain links TRBV11-3 to TRBJ2-7, with 10 positions matching TRBD1. This sequence originates from an elderly woman with COVID-19, enrolled during active disease. The CDR3 bases are TGTGCCAGCAGCCACTATAGTGGGGACAGGGGAAGCTACGAGCAGTACTTC. It codes for CASSHYSGDRGSYEQYF.